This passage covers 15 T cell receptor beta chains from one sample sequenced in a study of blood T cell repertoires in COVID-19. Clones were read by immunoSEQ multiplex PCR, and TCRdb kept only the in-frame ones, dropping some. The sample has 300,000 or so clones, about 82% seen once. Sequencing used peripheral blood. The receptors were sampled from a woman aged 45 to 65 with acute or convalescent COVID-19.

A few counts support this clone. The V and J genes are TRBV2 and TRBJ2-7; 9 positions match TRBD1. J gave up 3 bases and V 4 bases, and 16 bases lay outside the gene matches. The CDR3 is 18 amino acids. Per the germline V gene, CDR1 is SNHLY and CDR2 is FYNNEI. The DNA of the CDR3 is TGTGCCAGCAGTGGGACAGGGGTCTGGCGGGGCGGGAACTACGAGCAGTACTTC. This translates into CASSGTGVWRGGNYEQYF.

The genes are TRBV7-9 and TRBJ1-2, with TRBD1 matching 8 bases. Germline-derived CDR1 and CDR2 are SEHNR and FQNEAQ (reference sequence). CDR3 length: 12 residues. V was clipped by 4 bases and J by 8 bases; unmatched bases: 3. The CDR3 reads CASSSDRGGYTF. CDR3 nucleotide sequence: TGTGCCAGCAGCTCCGACAGGGGCGGCTACACCTTC.

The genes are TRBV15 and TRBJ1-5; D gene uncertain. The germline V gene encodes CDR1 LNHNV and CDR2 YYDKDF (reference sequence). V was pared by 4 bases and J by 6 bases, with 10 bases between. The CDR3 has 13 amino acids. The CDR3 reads CATSKRVGQPQHF. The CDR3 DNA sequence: TGTGCCACCAGCAAGAGGGTAGGTCAGCCCCAGCATTTT.

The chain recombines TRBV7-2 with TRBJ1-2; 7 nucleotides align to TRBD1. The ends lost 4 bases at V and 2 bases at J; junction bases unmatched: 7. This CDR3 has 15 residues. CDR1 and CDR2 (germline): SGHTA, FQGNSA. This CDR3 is CASSYNTGANYGYTF. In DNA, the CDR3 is TGTGCCAGCAGCTATAATACAGGGGCCAACTATGGCTACACCTTC.

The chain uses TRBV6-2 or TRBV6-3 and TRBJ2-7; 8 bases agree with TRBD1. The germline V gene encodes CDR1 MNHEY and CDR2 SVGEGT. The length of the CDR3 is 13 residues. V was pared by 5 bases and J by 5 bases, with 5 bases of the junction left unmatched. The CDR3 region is CASSGQGSHEQYF. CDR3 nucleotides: TGTGCCAGCAGTGGACAGGGCAGCCACGAGCAGTACTTC.

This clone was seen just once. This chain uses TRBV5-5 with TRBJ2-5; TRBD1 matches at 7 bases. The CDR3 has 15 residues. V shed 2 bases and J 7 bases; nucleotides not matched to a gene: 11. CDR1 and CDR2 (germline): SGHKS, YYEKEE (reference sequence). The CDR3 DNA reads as TGTGCCAGCAGCTTTACAGGGGTTAATGGAAGGACCCAGTACTTC. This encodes CASSFTGVNGRTQYF.

CDR3 DNA sequence: TGTGCCAGCAGTGAAGCGGTAAGATTGGCACAGTACACCGGGGAGCTGTTTTTT. It encodes CASSEAVRLAQYTGELFF. The chain uses TRBV6-1 and TRBJ2-2; D not resolved. The V gene's germline CDR1 is MNHNS and CDR2 SASEGT. V lost 0 bases to trimming and J lost 3 bases, with 17 bases between them. The CDR3 has 18 residues.

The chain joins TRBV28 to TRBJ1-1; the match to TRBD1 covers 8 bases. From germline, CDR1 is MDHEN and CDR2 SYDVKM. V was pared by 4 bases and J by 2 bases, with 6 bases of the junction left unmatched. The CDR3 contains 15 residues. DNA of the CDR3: TGTGCCAGCAGTTCGCCGGGACAGGTAAACACTGAAGCTTTCTTT. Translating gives CASSSPGQVNTEAFF.

As DNA, the CDR3 is TGTGCCAGCAGTTACTCGCCAGCGGAGGGTTGTGAGCAGTTCTTC. Amino acid sequence: CASSYSPAEGCEQFF. The gene calls are TRBV6-2 or TRBV6-3 and TRBJ2-1; TRBD2 is a possible D gene (6 bases). In germline, CDR1 is MNHEY, CDR2 SVGEGT. This CDR3 comprises 15 residues. Trimming left V 0 bases short and J 9 bases short, with 15 bases between.

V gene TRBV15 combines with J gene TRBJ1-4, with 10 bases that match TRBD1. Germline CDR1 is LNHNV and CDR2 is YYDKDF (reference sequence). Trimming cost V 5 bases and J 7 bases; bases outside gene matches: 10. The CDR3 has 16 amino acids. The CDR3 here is CATSLRTGGFFEKLFF. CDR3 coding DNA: TGTGCCACCAGCCTAAGGACAGGGGGATTCTTTGAAAAACTGTTTTTT.

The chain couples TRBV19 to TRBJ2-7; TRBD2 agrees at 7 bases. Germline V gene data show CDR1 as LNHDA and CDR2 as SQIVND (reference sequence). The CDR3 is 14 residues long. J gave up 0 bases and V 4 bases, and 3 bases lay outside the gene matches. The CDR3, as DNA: TGTGCCAGTAGTAGAAGCGGGAACTCCTACGAGCAGTACTTC. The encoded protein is CASSRSGNSYEQYF.

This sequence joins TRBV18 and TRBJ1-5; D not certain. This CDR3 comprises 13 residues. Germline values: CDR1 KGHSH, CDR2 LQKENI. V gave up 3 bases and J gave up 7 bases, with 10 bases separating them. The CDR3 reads CASSPGLRQPQHF. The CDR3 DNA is TGTGCCAGCTCACCCGGTCTGCGGCAGCCCCAGCATTTT.

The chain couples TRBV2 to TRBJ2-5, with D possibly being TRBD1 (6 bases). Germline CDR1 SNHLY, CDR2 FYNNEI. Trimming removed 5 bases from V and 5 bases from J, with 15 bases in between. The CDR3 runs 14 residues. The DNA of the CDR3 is TGTGCCAGCAGTCCTACAGGGATAGGGGAGACCCAGTACTTC. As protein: CASSPTGIGETQYF.

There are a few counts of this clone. CDR3 in amino acids: CASSRTSGRPDTGELFF. The CDR3 DNA is TGTGCCAGCAGTCGTACTAGCGGGAGGCCCGACACCGGGGAGCTGTTTTTT. This chain joins TRBV6-2 or TRBV6-3 and TRBJ2-2; TRBD2 matches at 12 bases. Germline V gene sequence: CDR1 MNHEY, CDR2 SVGEGT. CDR3 size: 17 residues. With 5 bases clipped from V and 3 bases from J, the junction kept 7 bases outside the gene matches.

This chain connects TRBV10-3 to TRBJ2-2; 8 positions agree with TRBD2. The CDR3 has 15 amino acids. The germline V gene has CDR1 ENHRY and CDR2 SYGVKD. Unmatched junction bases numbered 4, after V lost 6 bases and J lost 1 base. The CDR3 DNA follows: TGTGCCATCAGGACCGGGACTAGGAACACCGGGGAGCTGTTTTTT. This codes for CAIRTGTRNTGELFF.